This T cell receptor beta chain was sequenced for a study of cytomegalovirus exposure and HLA in healthy donors. Germline V gene sequence: CDR1 MNHEY, CDR2 SMNVEV (reference sequence). Trimming at V came to 6 bases and at J to 4 bases, leaving 7 bases not matched to a gene. The CDR3 length is 14 residues. This table comes from immunoSEQ multiplex PCR, and its TCRdb copy is limited to in-frame clones, with some not included. The table shows more than 95,000 clones, with roughly 89% occurring only once. Sample: PBMCs. This chain connects TRBV27 to TRBJ1-2, with 8 bases identical to TRBD1. This TCR was sampled from a woman aged 18 to 35 in good health and CMV-seronegative. The CDR3 DNA sequence: TGTGCCAGCAGGGGACAGGCCGGGGCCTATGGCTACACCTTC. Its translation is CASRGQAGAYGYTF.